A single sample gave rise to the 7 T cell receptor beta chains below, sequenced in a study of Ad26.COV2.S vaccination and SARS-CoV-2 variants listed by TCRdb under 2021. The intended sense of this specimen's treatment or condition label: around 19 received Ad26.COV2.S at low or high dose, single or two shots; 5 received placebo; per-sample allocation not given. For vaccine and placebo recipients, repertoires were sequenced using samples collected on day 63 after the first injection. The library was prepared using the immunoSEQ multiplex PCR assay. Drawn from immuneACCESS, this table holds only the in-frame rearrangements with V and J called that TCRdb kept. Clones are partly lost; checked studies trace under half to an unresolved V gene and leave the rest unexplained. Here the sample has 500,000 or so clones; around 90% occur a single time. Roughly 12% of the sample is taken by the ten largest.

The specimen comprised peripheral blood, sampled in a trial of Ad26.COV2.S vaccine versus placebo. The receptors stem from a person between 18 and 65 years old who received the Ad26.COV2.S COVID-19 vaccine or a placebo.

CDR3 DNA sequence: TGTGCCAGCAGCGTAGCTGGGACCCCTCCGAGTCCGAGATACTTC. Amino acid sequence: CASSVAGTPPSPRYF. The chain combines TRBV9 with TRBJ2-7; D is possibly TRBD1 or TRBD2 (5 bases each). V was trimmed by 0 bases and J by 13 bases, leaving 23 bases between them. This CDR3 has 15 residues. Germline-derived CDR1 and CDR2 are SGDLS and YYNGEE.

The chain recombines TRBV6-5 with TRBJ2-7; either TRBD1 or TRBD2 may fit D (6 bases each). Trimming left V 0 bases short and J 2 bases short, with 14 bases between. This CDR3 region has 16 residues. Germline lookup yields CDR1 MNHEY and CDR2 SVGAGI. The CDR3 spells CASSYSTGGTPYEQYF. The CDR3, as DNA: TGTGCCAGCAGTTACTCGACAGGCGGGACACCCTACGAGCAGTACTTC.

There are a few counts of this clone. The rearrangement uses TRBV28 and TRBJ1-1; tentative D call: TRBD1 (6 bases). Germline CDR1 is MDHEN and CDR2 is SYDVKM. The CDR3 is 15 residues long. The germline V and J ends were trimmed by 5 bases and 6 bases, with 19 bases remaining between them. CDR3 residues: CASSPLDRSLAEAFF. CDR3 sequence (DNA): TGTGCCAGCAGTCCCCTCGACAGGTCTCTAGCTGAAGCTTTCTTT.

The V gene is TRBV24-1, the J gene TRBJ2-1, with no clear D. The germline V gene encodes CDR1 KGHDR and CDR2 SFDVKD. Trimming removed 9 bases at V and 9 bases at J, with 17 bases between. There are 13 residues in the CDR3. The CDR3 DNA reads as TGTGCCACCGGGATGGATGGGTGGAGTGAGCAGTTCTTC. Its translation is CATGMDGWSEQFF.

The V gene is TRBV7-6, the J gene TRBJ1-1; D possibly corresponds to TRBD1 (5 bases). CDR1 is SGHVS and CDR2 is FNYEAQ in the germline V gene. This CDR3 contains 15 residues. Between the trimmed V and J ends, which lost 4 bases and 3 bases, there was a span of 15 bases. CDR3 nucleotides: TGTGCCAGCAGCTCCAGACACGGGGGTGACACTGAAGCTTTCTTT. It codes for CASSSRHGGDTEAFF.

This chain links TRBV28 with TRBJ2-7; D is perhaps TRBD2 (5 bases). This CDR3 has 13 residues. V lost 7 bases and J 3 bases, leaving 13 bases between the germline ends. Germline V CDR1 and CDR2: MDHEN, SYDVKM. CDR3 protein: CASIAFRGYEQYF. The CDR3 nucleotides read TGTGCCAGCATTGCCTTTCGGGGCTACGAGCAGTACTTC.

The gene calls are TRBV28 and TRBJ2-4, with 7 bases identical to TRBD1. The CDR3 spans 13 residues. Germline CDR1 is MDHEN and CDR2 is SYDVKM. V lost 6 bases, J lost 7 bases, and 6 bases stayed unmatched. CDR3: CASSPQGMNIQYF. DNA of the CDR3: TGTGCCAGCAGCCCACAGGGGATGAACATTCAGTACTTC.